A single sample gave rise to the 17 T cell receptor beta chains below, sequenced in a study of high-grade serous ovarian cancer treatment subgroups. Tumor samples were taken before definitive surgery or chemotherapy. TCRdb's table, derived via immunoSEQ multiplex PCR, lists solely in-frame clones and lacks some. The repertoire holds about 4,700 clones, with 60% to 75% as singletons. Material: tumor tissue. Receptors originate from a human donor with high-grade serous ovarian cancer.

This clone was counted only a few times. The gene calls are TRBV29-1 and TRBJ1-1; 8 nucleotides agree with TRBD1. CDR3 length: 15 amino acids. Trimming cost V 0 bases and J 7 bases; bases outside gene matches: 10. Per germline, CDR1 SQVTM and CDR2 ANQGSEA. CDR3 coding DNA: TGCAGCGTTGAAGAGCCGACAGGGGTTGTCGATGAAGCTTTCTTT. Residues: CSVEEPTGVVDEAFF.

J is TRBJ2-5 and V is TRBV19, with a weak D call TRBD1 (5 bases). Trimming cost V 6 bases and J 0 bases, with 11 bases left between them. The CDR3 consists of 14 residues. Germline V CDR1 and CDR2: LNHDA, SQIVND (reference sequence). The CDR3 is CASRDTLYQETQYF. In DNA, the CDR3 is TGTGCCAGTAGGGACACCTTGTACCAAGAGACCCAGTACTTC.

The chain uses TRBV18 and TRBJ1-2, with 8 positions matching TRBD1. The CDR3 has 14 amino acids. Germline CDR1 and CDR2: KGHSH and LQKENI. With 3 bases clipped from V and 6 bases from J, the junction kept 6 bases outside the gene matches. The CDR3: CASSPGQALNGYTF. CDR3 nucleotides: TGTGCCAGCTCACCGGGACAGGCCCTGAATGGCTACACCTTC.

The gene calls are TRBV7-8 and TRBJ1-1, with D tentatively TRBD1 (5 bases). CDR1 and CDR2 (germline): SGHVS, FQNEAQ. The V gene lost 0 bases and the J gene lost 4 bases, with 6 bases spanning the gap. The CDR3 length is 13 residues. CDR3 residues: CASSLAGATEAFF. Written as DNA, the CDR3 is TGTGCCAGCAGCTTAGCCGGGGCCACTGAAGCTTTCTTT.

V usage is TRBV19 and J usage is TRBJ2-1; D is unresolved. The V gene lost 1 base and the J gene lost 7 bases, with 17 bases spanning the gap. This CDR3 region has 16 residues. Germline V CDR1 and CDR2: LNHDA, SQIVND (reference sequence). The CDR3 spells CASSIAEESLTNEQFF. The CDR3 nucleotides are TGTGCCAGTAGTATAGCGGAAGAAAGCCTTACGAATGAGCAGTTCTTC.

The chain carries TRBV2 and TRBJ2-7; 10 bases are a match to TRBD1. The germline gives CDR1 SNHLY, CDR2 FYNNEI. The CDR3 extends over 15 amino acids. Trimming at V came to 5 bases and at J to 2 bases, leaving 6 bases not matched to a gene. CDR3 DNA sequence: TGTGCCAGCAGTTACGGGACAGGGGAAGCCTACGAGCAGTACTTC. It specifies CASSYGTGEAYEQYF.

The chain couples TRBV4-2 to TRBJ2-3; D perhaps matches TRBD2 (5 bases). From germline, CDR1 is LGHNA and CDR2 YNFKEQ. The germline V and J ends were trimmed by 2 bases and 3 bases, with 12 bases remaining between them. This CDR3 has 15 residues. The CDR3 region is CASSQPGGETDTQYF. The CDR3 DNA is TGTGCCAGCAGCCAACCGGGTGGGGAGACAGATACGCAGTATTTT.

The V call is TRBV4-1, the J call TRBJ2-7, with 9 bases matching TRBD1. CDR3 size: 16 residues. The V segment lost 1 base and the J segment 3 bases; nucleotides outside the gene matches: 7. Per germline, CDR1 MGHRA and CDR2 YSYEKL. This CDR3 is CASSQAPPGQGYEQYF. For the CDR3, the DNA is TGCGCCAGCAGCCAAGCCCCCCCGGGACAGGGCTACGAGCAGTACTTC.

The CDR3 coding sequence is TGTGCCAGCAGTTACAGACAGAACACTGAAGCTTTCTTT. Amino acids: CASSYRQNTEAFF. This chain connects TRBV6-6 to TRBJ1-1; D is uncertain. V lost 2 bases, J lost 1 base, and 5 bases lay in between. This CDR3 region has 13 residues. The germline CDR1 and CDR2 sequences are MNHNY and SVGAGI (reference sequence).

This clone is large in the sample. The chain combines TRBV6-5 with TRBJ2-7; 8 bases are shared with TRBD2. This CDR3 spans 16 amino acids. From germline, CDR1 is MNHEY and CDR2 SVGAGI. With V trimmed by 0 bases and J by 0 bases, 4 bases remained unmatched. CDR3 sequence: CASSYSSREGSYEQYF. The CDR3 DNA is TGTGCCAGCAGTTACTCTTCCCGGGAGGGCTCCTACGAGCAGTACTTC.

J is TRBJ2-1 and V is TRBV5-1, with 13 bases aligning to TRBD2. Germline V gives CDR1 SGHRS, CDR2 YFSETQ. The CDR3 is made up of 17 amino acids. With V trimmed by 4 bases and J by 5 bases, 9 bases remained unmatched. The CDR3 loop reads CASSRGLAGTKNNEQFF. In nucleotides, the CDR3 is TGCGCCAGCAGCAGGGGACTAGCGGGAACCAAAAACAATGAGCAGTTCTTC.

The V call is TRBV27, the J call TRBJ2-7, with a possible D match to TRBD2 (6 bases). V lost 8 bases and J 7 bases, leaving 21 bases between the germline ends. The germline gives CDR1 MNHEY, CDR2 SMNVEV (reference sequence). The CDR3 is 14 residues long. The CDR3 is CASRTAGQVREQYF. Written as DNA, the CDR3 is TGTGCCAGCCGTACAGCGGGCCAAGTGAGGGAGCAGTACTTC.

The chain uses TRBV6-1 and TRBJ2-1, with 11 bases aligning to TRBD1. Germline V CDR1 and CDR2: MNHNS, SASEGT. This CDR3 spans 18 amino acids. V lost 4 bases and J lost 0; bases outside the gene matches: 8. In DNA form, the CDR3 reads TGTGCCAGCAGTGCCCGGGACAGGGGGTTAAGCTCCTACAATGAGCAGTTCTTC. Translated: CASSARDRGLSSYNEQFF.

This clone has a handful of counts. V and J are TRBV6-5 and TRBJ2-3; D unresolved. Trimming took 2 bases from V and 2 from J, leaving 5 bases between them. The CDR3 spans 13 residues. CDR1 and CDR2 from the germline V gene are MNHEY and SVGAGI. CDR3 nucleotide sequence: TGTGCCAGCAGTTACGAGAACACAGATACGCAGTATTTT. Its translation is CASSYENTDTQYF.

The chain carries TRBV10-3 and TRBJ2-1; D is undetermined. Per germline, CDR1 ENHRY and CDR2 SYGVKD. CDR3 size: 13 residues. V lost 11 bases, J lost 0 bases, and 11 bases lay in between. The CDR3 region has the DNA TGTGCCGTATCACAAAGCTCCTACAATGAGCAGTTCTTC. Its protein is CAVSQSSYNEQFF.

This chain uses TRBV9 with TRBJ2-1, with a weak D call TRBD2 (7 bases). The V end was cut by 0 bases, the J end by 0 bases, with 13 bases between. This CDR3 is built from 17 residues. From germline, CDR1 is SGDLS and CDR2 YYNGEE. CDR3 region: CASSVGVRGGSYNEQFF. The CDR3 coding sequence is TGTGCCAGCAGCGTAGGGGTTAGGGGGGGCTCCTACAATGAGCAGTTCTTC. The variable domain in full, with the rest retrieved from reference TRBV9 and TRBJ2-1, is DSGVTQTPKHLITATGQRVTLRCSPRSGDLSVYWYQQSLDQGLQFLIQYYNGEERAKGNILERFSAQQFPDLHSELNLSSLELGDSALYFCASSVGVRGGSYNEQFFGPGTRLTVL.

The chain is built from TRBV10-1 and TRBJ2-2; D may be TRBD2 (5 bases). Germline V gene sequence: CDR1 WNHNN, CDR2 SYGVQD (reference sequence). The CDR3 runs 16 residues. V was clipped by 1 base and J by 4 bases, with 13 bases between them. The CDR3 region is CASSEFRGATTGELFF. The DNA for the CDR3 is TGCGCCAGCAGTGAGTTTCGGGGAGCTACCACCGGGGAGCTGTTTTTT.